This T cell receptor (beta chain) stems from a study of PD-L1 blockade in urothelial cancer (dated by TCRdb to between 2016 and 2019). Looking at the study overall: Therapy was started at some point between 2012 and 2014 for all patients, and atezolizumab 1,200 mg was administered intravenously every 3 weeks. Roughly 10 patients achieved durable clinical benefit and some 21 did not. About 90% of the roughly 29 patients were identified as males with urothelial cancer of bladder origin, and a prior smoking history was reported by 18 of 29 patients. Durable clinical benefit was defined as progression-free survival longer than 6 months, and TCR features were also tested against progression-free and overall survival. Blood samples were analyzed at 3 weeks after treatment start (second dose) and at 6 weeks after treatment start. Pretreatment tumor samples and matched peripheral blood, collected serially before and after atezolizumab treatment, underwent TCR sequencing. Patients had an ECOG performance status of 0 or 1 and had received between 0 and 3 prior chemotherapy regimens. Twenty-nine patients had pretreatment blood TCR-seq, roughly 24 had at least one posttreatment blood collection, and roughly 24 had tumor TCR-seq. Whole exome sequencing and RNA sequencing of pretreatment tumors were performed alongside TCR sequencing in the same patients. Blood samples yielded a median of around 140,000 T cells and some 80,000 unique TCRs, with median clonality about 0.08. The study was an exploratory multi-omic analysis of somatic, immune and clinical correlates of response to PD-L1 blockade with atezolizumab in urothelial cancer. General findings and caveats noted by the study authors: Because the sample size was small (n ≈ 30) and many exploratory analyses were performed, the results are intended to be hypothesis-generating. Greater expansion of tumor-associated TCR clones in peripheral blood 3 weeks after the start of treatment was observed in patients with durable benefit (n of about 24, p = 0.022). Improved progression-free and overall survival was associated with having pretreatment peripheral blood TCR clonality below the median.

There are 15 amino acids in the CDR3, from cysteine to phenylalanine inclusive. Just the 45-base CDR3 DNA is kept, in frame starting at base 1. Trimming accounts for 4 bases at V and 6 bases at J, while the number of junction bases matched to no gene is 10. As encoded in the germline V gene (reference sequence), CDR1 is SEHNR while CDR2 is FQNEAQ. The cohort included some 30 patients with locally advanced or metastatic urothelial carcinoma who were treated at Memorial Sloan Kettering on a trial protocol. Peripheral blood mononuclear cells were collected pretreatment and during treatment, with between 1 and 8 total time points obtained per patient. The Qiagen DNeasy Blood extraction kit was used to purify genomic DNA from total PBMCs and tumor samples. PBMCs were collected pretreatment and during treatment, and were isolated and stored as previously described. Synthetic TCR analog templates were spiked into each PCR so that absolute template abundance could be estimated from read counts. Using the immunoSEQ assay, TCRbeta CDR3 regions were amplified from genomic DNA with bias-controlled V and J gene primers. Sequencing of rearranged TCRbeta segments was done at approximately 20X coverage. In the authors' own workflow: Clustering was used to correct sequencing errors, and CDR3s were annotated against IMGT to assign V, D and J genes. Only productive TCRbeta rearrangements were used in downstream analyses, excluding out-of-frame or stop-codon sequences. Clonality was computed as one minus Shannon entropy normalized by the log of the number of unique productive sequences. Fisher's exact test with Benjamini-Hochberg correction, using a cutoff of adjusted p below 0.01, was how clones that differed between time points or between blood and tumor were identified. Sourced from immuneACCESS, this table was stored by TCRdb with only in-frame sequences that have V and J called. A share of the clones is absent; for the studies checked, an unresolved V gene accounts for under half, and the remainder has no known explanation. For V, J and clone size, that table is used; D and trimming come from the DNA. Across this sample there are some 60,000 clones, with roughly 86% seen only once. The ten largest clones represent less than 3.5% of the sample.

Remarks on this clone: Which antigen it targets is not known. No base quality information exists; no much larger clone differs at one position.

The clonotype was recovered from a man over 45 with urothelial cancer. Rearrangement joined TRBV7-9 to TRBJ2-7; TRBD1 matches 9 bases in the middle. The source material was PBMCs, sampled around atezolizumab (anti-PD-L1) treatment. In nucleotide form, the sequence is TGTGCCAGCAGCTATACCGGGACAGGGAGGCTCGAGCAGTACTTC. The translation is CASSYTGTGRLEQYF.